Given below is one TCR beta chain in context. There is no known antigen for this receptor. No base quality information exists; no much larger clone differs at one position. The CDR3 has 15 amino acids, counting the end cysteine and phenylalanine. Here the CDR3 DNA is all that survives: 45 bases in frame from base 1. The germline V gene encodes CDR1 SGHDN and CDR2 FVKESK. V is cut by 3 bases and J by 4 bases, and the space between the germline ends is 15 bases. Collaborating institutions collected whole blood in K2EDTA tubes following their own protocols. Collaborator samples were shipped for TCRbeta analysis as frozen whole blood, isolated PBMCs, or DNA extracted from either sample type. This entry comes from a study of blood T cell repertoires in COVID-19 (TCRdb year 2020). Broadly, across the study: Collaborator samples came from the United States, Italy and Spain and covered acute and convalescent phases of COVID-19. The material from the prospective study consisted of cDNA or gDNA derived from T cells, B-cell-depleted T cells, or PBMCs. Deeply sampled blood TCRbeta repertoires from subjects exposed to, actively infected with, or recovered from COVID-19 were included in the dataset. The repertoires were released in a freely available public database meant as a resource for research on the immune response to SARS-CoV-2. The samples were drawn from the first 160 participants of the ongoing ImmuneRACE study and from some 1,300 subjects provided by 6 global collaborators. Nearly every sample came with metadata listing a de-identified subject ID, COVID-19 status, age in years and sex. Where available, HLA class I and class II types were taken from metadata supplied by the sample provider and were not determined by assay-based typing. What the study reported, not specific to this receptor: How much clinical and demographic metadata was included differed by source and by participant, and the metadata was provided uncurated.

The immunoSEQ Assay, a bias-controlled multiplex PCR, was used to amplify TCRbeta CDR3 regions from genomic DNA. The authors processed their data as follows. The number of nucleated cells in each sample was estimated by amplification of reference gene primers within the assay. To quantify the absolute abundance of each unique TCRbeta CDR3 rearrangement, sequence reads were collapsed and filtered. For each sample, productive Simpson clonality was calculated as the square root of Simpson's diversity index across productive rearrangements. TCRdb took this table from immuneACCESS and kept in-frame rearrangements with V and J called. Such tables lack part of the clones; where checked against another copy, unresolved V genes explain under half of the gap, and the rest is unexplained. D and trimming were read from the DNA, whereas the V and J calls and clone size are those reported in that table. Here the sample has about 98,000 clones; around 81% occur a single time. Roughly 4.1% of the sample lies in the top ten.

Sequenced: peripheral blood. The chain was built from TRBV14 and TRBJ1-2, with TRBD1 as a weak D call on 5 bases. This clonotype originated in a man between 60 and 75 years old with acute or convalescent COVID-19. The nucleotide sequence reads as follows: TGTGCCAGCAGCCATAGGGGCCCGCGGGGCTATGGCTACACCTTC. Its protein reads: CASSHRGPRGYGYTF.